Listed below are T cell receptor beta chains from one sample, sequenced in a study of T cells after yellow fever vaccination. MiXCR was run by TCRdb on the 5' RACE reads, yielding one entry per CDR3 protein. The data contain 500,000 to 650,000 distinct CDR3 sequences, approximately 13% of them singletons. The specimen comprised PBMCs, sampled on the day of the yellow fever booster vaccination. The receptor source for this set is a man in his thirties or forties who received the YFV17D yellow fever vaccine. CDR3s include the opening cysteine and the closing phenylalanine or tryptophan.

cdr3_length: 15; j_call: TRBJ1-2; v_call: TRBV19; cdr3_aa: CASSIVGSQSYGYTF
cdr3_length: 15; j_call: TRBJ2-7; v_call: TRBV4-1; cdr3_aa: CASSQDLREGYEQYF
cdr3_length: 19; j_call: TRBJ2-1; v_call: TRBV27; cdr3_aa: CASSLSPSGRGHSYNEQFF
cdr3_length: 14; j_call: TRBJ2-7; v_call: TRBV12-3/TRBV12-4; cdr3_aa: CASAADREYYEQYF
cdr3_length: 16; j_call: TRBJ2-2; v_call: TRBV7-2; cdr3_aa: CASSARQGANTGELFF
cdr3_length: 12; j_call: TRBJ2-1; v_call: TRBV30; cdr3_aa: CAWSVRGRALFF
cdr3_length: 14; j_call: TRBJ2-7; v_call: TRBV10-3; cdr3_aa: CAISESGNIHEQYF
cdr3_length: 13; j_call: TRBJ2-3; v_call: TRBV10-3; cdr3_aa: CAITGGFADTQYF
cdr3_length: 17; j_call: TRBJ2-2; v_call: TRBV4-3; cdr3_aa: CASSQDWGTGNTGELFF
cdr3_length: 11; j_call: TRBJ2-3; v_call: TRBV5-4; cdr3_aa: CASLGGDTQYF
cdr3_length: 13; j_call: TRBJ2-7; v_call: TRBV15; cdr3_aa: CATSRDSIYEQYF